This T cell receptor (beta chain) emerged from a study of spatial heterogeneity in lung cancer. Study-wide context: When follow-up PBMC samples existed, they were sequenced (at a median of about two years after resection). Study-wide findings and caveats: At resection, ubiquitous expanded tumor TCRs appeared in blood more than at follow-up.

This clonotype was counted between two and nine times. The antigen is not known. The time point was: blood at routine non-recurrence follow-up after resection. Frozen PBMC, nontumor lung or tumor provided whole RNA, which was sequenced unsorted. CDR3 size: 14 residues. With 0 bases removed from V and 6 bases from J, the gap between germline ends came to 13 bases. CDR1 and CDR2 (germline): SGHDT, YYEEEE. TCRdb processed the 5' RACE reads anew with MiXCR; each CDR3 protein has one entry. The sample has more than 25,000 distinct CDR3 sequences, almost 5.5% seen once. The chain joins TRBV5-6 to TRBJ2-7, with a weak D call TRBD1 (7 bases). The TCR was taken from a female donor with early-stage non-small cell lung cancer. Sample: PBMCs, taken at follow-up. CDR3 nucleotides: TGTGCCAGCAGCTTGGGGGCAGGGGGGAGCGAGCAGTACTTC. It codes for CASSLGAGGSEQYF.